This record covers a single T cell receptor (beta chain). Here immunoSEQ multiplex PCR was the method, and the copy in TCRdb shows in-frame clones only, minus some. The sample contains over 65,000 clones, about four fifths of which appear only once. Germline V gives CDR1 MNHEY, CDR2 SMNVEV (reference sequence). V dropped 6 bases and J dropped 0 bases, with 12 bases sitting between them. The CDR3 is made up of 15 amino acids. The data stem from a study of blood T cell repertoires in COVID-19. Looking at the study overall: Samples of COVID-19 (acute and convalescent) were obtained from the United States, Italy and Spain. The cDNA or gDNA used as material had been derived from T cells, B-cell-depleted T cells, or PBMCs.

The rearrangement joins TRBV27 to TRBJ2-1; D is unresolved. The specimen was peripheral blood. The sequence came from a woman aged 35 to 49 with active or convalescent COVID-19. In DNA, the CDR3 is TGTGCCAGCAGCCGTGATCCGAGCTCCTACAATGAGCAGTTCTTC. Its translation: CASSRDPSSYNEQFF.